This T cell receptor (beta chain) is from a study of cytomegalovirus exposure and HLA in healthy donors. Overall study: From around 180 million T cells, an earlier analysis saw approximately 110 million unique TCR beta sequences. When fewer than 500 donors were genotyped, about 80% of them were found to fall in the Caucasian-associated ancestry cluster.

V lost 5 bases and J lost 1, with 17 bases in between. The germline CDR1 and CDR2 sequences are SGHDN and FVKESK. This CDR3 region has 16 residues. PCR employed 60 Vbeta and 13 Jbeta primers. Using immunoSEQ multiplex PCR, the repertoire was profiled, and TCRdb retains in-frame clones only, with some absent. The sample carries around 100,000 clones, about four fifths recorded once. The material sequenced was PBMCs. The clonotype comes from a man between 18 and 29 years old in good health and CMV-seronegative. The chain recombines TRBV14 with TRBJ1-1; D is undetermined. CDR3 in amino acids: CASSVRTLSGNTEAFF. CDR3 DNA sequence: TGTGCCAGCAGCGTACGAACTCTATCAGGGAACACTGAAGCTTTCTTT.